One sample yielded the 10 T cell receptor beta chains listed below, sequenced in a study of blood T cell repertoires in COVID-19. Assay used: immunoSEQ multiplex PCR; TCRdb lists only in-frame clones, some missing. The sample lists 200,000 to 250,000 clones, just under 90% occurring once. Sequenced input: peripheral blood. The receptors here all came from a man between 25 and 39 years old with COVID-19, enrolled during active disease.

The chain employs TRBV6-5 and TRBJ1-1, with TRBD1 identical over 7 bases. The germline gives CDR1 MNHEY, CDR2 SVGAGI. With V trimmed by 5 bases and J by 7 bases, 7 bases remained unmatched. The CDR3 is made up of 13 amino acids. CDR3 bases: TGTGCCAGCAGTCGGGACAGTTTGGTTGAAGCTTTCTTT. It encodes CASSRDSLVEAFF.

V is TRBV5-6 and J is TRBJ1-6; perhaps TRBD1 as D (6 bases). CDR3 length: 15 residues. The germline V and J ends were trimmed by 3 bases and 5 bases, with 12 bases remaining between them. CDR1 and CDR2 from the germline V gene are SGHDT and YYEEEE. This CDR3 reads CASSSRDTNNSPLHF. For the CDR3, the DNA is TGTGCCAGCAGCTCCCGGGACACTAATAATTCACCCCTCCACTTT.

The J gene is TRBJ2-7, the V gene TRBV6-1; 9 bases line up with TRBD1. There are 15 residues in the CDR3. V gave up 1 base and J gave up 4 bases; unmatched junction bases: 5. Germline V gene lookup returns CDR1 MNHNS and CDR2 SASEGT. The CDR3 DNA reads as TGTGCCAGCAGTGAAGTACCGGGACAGGGATACGAGCAGTACTTC. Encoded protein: CASSEVPGQGYEQYF.

CDR3 in amino acids: CASKDDRSTDTQYF. CDR3 DNA sequence: TGTGCCAGTAAAGACGACAGGAGCACAGATACGCAGTATTTT. The chain joins TRBV19 to TRBJ2-3; the D gene is possibly TRBD1 (6 bases). The germline V and J ends were trimmed by 7 bases and 0 bases, with 11 bases remaining between them. Germline V gene data show CDR1 as LNHDA and CDR2 as SQIVND (reference sequence). The CDR3 length is 14 residues. The complete variable domain, with remaining parts taken from reference TRBV19 and TRBJ2-3, reads DGGITQSPKYLFRKEGQNVTLSCEQNLNHDAMYWYRQDPGQGLRLIYYSQIVNDFQKGDIAEGYSVSREKKESFPLTVTSAQKNPTAFYLCASKDDRSTDTQYFGPGTRLTVL.

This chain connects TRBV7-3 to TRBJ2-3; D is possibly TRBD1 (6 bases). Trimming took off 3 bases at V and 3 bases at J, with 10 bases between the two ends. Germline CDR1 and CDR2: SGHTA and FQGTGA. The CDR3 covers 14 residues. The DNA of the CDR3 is TGTGCCAGCAGCTTGATACAGGGAACAGATACGCAGTATTTT. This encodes CASSLIQGTDTQYF.

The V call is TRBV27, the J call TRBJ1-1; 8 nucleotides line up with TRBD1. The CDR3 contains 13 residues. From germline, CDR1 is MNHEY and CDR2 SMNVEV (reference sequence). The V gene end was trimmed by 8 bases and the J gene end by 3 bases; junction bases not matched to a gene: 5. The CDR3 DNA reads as TGTGCCAGCGGTCAGGGGGCGGACACTGAAGCTTTCTTT. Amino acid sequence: CASGQGADTEAFF.

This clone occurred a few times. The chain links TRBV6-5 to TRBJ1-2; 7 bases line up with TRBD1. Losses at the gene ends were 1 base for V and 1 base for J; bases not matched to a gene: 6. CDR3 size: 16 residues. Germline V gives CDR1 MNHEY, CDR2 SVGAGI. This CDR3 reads CASSYLTGTVNYGYTF. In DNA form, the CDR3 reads TGTGCCAGCAGTTACTTGACTGGGACAGTTAACTATGGCTACACCTTC.

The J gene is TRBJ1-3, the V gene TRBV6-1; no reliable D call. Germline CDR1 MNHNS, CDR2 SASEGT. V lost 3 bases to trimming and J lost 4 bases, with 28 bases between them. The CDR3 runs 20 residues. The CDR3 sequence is CASSDTPGRSVLHLGNTIYF. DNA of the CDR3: TGTGCCAGCAGTGATACGCCCGGGAGAAGTGTGCTTCATTTGGGAAACACCATATATTTT.

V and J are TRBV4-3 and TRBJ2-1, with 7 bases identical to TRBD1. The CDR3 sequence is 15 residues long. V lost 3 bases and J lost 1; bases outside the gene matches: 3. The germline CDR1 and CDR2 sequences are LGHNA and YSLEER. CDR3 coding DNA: TGCGCCAGCAGCCAGGGGACAGCTTCCTACAATGAGCAGTTCTTC. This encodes CASSQGTASYNEQFF.

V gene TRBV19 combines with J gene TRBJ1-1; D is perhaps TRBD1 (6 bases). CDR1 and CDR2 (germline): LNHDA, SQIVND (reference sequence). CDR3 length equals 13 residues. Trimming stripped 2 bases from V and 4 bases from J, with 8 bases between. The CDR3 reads CASSIRGFTEAFF. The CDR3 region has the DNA TGTGCCAGTAGTATAAGGGGGTTCACTGAAGCTTTCTTT.